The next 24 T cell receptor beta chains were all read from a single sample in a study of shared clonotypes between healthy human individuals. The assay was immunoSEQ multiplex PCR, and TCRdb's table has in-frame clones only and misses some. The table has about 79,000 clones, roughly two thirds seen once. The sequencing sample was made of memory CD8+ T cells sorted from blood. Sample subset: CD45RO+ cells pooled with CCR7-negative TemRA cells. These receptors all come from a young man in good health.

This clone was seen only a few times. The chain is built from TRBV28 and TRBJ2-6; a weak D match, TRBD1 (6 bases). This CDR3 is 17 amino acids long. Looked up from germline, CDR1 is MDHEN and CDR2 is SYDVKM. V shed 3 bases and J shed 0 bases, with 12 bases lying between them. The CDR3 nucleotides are TGTGCCAGCAGTTTCGGGACGGACAGCTCTGGGGCCAACGTCCTGACTTTC. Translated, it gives CASSFGTDSSGANVLTF.

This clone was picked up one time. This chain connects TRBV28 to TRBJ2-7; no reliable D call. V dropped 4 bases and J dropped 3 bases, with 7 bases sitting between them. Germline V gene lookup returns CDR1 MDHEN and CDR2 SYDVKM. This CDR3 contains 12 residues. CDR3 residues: CASSSTNYEQYF. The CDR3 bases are TGTGCCAGCAGTTCAACCAACTACGAGCAGTACTTC.

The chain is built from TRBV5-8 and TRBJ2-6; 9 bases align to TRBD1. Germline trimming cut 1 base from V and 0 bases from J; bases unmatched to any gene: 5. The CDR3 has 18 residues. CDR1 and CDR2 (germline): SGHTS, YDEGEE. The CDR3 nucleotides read TGTGCCAGCAGCTTGCTGGGACAGGGTCACTCTGGGGCCAACGTCCTGACTTTC. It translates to CASSLLGQGHSGANVLTF. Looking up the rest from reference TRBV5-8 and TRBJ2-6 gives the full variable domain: EAGVTQSPTHLIKTRGQQATLRCSPISGHTSVYWYQQALGLGLQFLLWYDEGEERNRGNFPPRFSGRQFPNYSSELNVNALELEDSALYLCASSLLGQGHSGANVLTFGAGSRLTVL.

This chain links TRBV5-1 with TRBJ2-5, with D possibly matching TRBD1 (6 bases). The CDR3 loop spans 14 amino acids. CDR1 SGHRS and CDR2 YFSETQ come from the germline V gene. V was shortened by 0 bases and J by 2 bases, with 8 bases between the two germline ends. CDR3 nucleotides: TGCGCCAGCAGCTTGGGGCAGGGGCAAGAGACCCAGTACTTC. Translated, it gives CASSLGQGQETQYF.

The CDR3 sequence is CASSLGASTDTQYF. The CDR3, as DNA: TGCGCCAGCAGCTTGGGGGCGAGCACAGATACGCAGTATTTT. This chain links TRBV5-1 with TRBJ2-3; no clear D. The germline V and J ends were trimmed by 0 bases and 0 bases, with 5 bases remaining between them. The germline gives CDR1 SGHRS, CDR2 YFSETQ. The CDR3 has 14 residues. The whole variable domain, remainder taken from reference TRBV5-1 and TRBJ2-3, is KAGVTQTPRYLIKTRGQQVTLSCSPISGHRSVSWYQQTPGQGLQFLFEYFSETQRNKGNFPGRFSGRQFSNSRSEMNVSTLELGDSALYLCASSLGASTDTQYFGPGTRLTVL.

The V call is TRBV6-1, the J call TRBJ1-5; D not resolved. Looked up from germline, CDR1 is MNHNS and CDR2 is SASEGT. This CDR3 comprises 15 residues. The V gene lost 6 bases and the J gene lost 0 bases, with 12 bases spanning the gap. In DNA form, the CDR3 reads TGTGCCAGCAGCAGAGCGGACGGTAGCAATCAGCCCCAGCATTTT. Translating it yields CASSRADGSNQPQHF.

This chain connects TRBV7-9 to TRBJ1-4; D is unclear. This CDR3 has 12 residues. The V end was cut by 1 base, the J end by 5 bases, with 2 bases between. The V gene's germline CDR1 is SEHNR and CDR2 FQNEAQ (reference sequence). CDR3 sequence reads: CASSLDNEKLFF. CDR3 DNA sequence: TGTGCCAGCAGCTTAGACAATGAAAAACTGTTTTTT. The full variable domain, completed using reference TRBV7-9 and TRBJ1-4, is DTGVSQNPRHKITKRGQNVTFRCDPISEHNRLYWYRQTLGQGPEFLTYFQNEAQLEKSRLLSDRFSAERPKGSFSTLEIQRTEQGDSAMYLCASSLDNEKLFFGSGTQLSVL.

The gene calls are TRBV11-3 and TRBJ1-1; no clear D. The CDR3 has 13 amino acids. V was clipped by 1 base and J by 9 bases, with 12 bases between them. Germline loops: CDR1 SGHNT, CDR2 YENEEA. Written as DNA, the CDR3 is TGTGCCAGCAGCTTAGGGAGTCCGGGTAAAGCTTTCTTT. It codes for CASSLGSPGKAFF.

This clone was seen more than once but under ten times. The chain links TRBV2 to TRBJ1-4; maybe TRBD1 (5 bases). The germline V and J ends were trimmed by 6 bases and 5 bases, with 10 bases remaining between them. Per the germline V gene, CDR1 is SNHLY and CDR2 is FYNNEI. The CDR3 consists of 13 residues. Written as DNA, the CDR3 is TGTGCCAGCAGGGGGACGGGAAATGAAAAACTGTTTTTT. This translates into CASRGTGNEKLFF.

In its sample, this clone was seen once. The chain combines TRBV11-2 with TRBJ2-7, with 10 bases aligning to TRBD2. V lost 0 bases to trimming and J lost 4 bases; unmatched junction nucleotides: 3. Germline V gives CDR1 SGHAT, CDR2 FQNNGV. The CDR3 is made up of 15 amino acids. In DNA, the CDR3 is TGTGCCAGCAGCTTAGAACTAGCGGGATGGTACGAGCAGTACTTC. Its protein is CASSLELAGWYEQYF.

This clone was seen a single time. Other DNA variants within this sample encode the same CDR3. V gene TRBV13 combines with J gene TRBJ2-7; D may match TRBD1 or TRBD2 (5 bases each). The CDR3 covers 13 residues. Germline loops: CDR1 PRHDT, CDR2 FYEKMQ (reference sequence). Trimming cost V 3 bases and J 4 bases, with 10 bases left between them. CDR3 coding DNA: TGTGCCAGCAGCTTTGGGACGGCTTACGAGCAGTACTTC. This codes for CASSFGTAYEQYF.

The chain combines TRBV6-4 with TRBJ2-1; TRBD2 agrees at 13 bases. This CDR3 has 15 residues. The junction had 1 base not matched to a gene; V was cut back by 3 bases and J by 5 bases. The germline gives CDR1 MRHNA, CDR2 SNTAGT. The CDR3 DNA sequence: TGTGCCAGCAGTGAAGGACTAGCGGGAGACAATGAGCAGTTCTTC. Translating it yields CASSEGLAGDNEQFF.

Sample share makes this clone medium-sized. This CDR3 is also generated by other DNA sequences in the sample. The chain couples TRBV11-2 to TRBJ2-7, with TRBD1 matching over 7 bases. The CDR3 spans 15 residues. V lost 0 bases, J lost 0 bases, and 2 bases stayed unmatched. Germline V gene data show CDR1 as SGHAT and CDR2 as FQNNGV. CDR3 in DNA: TGTGCCAGCAGCTTAGAGGGGGACAGCTCCTACGAGCAGTACTTC. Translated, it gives CASSLEGDSSYEQYF.

The CDR3 region is CASSFDRYSYEQYF. DNA for the CDR3: TGTGCCAGCAGCTTTGATCGCTACTCCTACGAGCAGTACTTC. V is TRBV7-9 and J is TRBJ2-7; the D is unclear. V was trimmed by 3 bases and J by 0 bases, leaving 9 bases between them. Germline V gene data show CDR1 as SEHNR and CDR2 as FQNEAQ (reference sequence). CDR3 length: 14 amino acids.

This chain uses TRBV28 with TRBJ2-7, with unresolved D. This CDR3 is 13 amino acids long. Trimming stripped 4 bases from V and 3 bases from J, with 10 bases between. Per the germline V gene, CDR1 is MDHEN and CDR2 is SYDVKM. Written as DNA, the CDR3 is TGTGCCAGCAGTTCTGTCCCCTTCTACGAGCAGTACTTC. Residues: CASSSVPFYEQYF. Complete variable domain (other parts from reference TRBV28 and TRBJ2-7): DVKVTQSSRYLVKRTGEKVFLECVQDMDHENMFWYRQDPGLGLRLIYFSYDVKMKEKGDIPEGYSVSREKKERFSLILESASTNQTSMYLCASSSVPFYEQYFGPGTRLTVT.

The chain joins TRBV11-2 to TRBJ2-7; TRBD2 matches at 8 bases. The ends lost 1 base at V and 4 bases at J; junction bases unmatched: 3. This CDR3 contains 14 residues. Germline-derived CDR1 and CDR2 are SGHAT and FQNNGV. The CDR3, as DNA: TGTGCCAGCAGCTTAGCGGGAGGGCCTTACGAGCAGTACTTC. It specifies CASSLAGGPYEQYF.

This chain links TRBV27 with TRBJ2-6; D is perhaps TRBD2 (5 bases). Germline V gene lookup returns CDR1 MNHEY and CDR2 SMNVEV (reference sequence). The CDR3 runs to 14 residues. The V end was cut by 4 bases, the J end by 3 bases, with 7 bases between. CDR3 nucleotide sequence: TGTGCCAGCAGTTCGGGGAGTGGGGCCAACGTCCTGACTTTC. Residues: CASSSGSGANVLTF. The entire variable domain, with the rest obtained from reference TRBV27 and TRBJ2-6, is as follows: EAQVTQNPRYLITVTGKKLTVTCSQNMNHEYMSWYRQDPGLGLRQIYYSMNVEVTDKGDVPEGYKVSRKEKRNFPLILESPSPNQTSLYFCASSSGSGANVLTFGAGSRLTVL.

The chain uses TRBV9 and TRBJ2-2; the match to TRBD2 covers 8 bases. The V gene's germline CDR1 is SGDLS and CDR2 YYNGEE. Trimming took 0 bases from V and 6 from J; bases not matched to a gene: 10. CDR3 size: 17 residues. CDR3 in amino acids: CASSVASGGLSAGELFF. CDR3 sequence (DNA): TGTGCCAGCAGCGTAGCGTCGGGAGGGCTTTCCGCCGGGGAGCTGTTTTTT.

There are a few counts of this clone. The chain's CDR3 is CASGGQTSSYEQYF. The CDR3 nucleotides are TGTGCCAGCGGGGGACAGACGAGCTCCTACGAGCAGTACTTC. The V gene is TRBV6-1, the J gene TRBJ2-7; 7 bases match TRBD1. Trimming at V came to 8 bases and at J to 0 bases, leaving 7 bases not matched to a gene. Germline values: CDR1 MNHNS, CDR2 SASEGT. CDR3 length equals 14 residues.

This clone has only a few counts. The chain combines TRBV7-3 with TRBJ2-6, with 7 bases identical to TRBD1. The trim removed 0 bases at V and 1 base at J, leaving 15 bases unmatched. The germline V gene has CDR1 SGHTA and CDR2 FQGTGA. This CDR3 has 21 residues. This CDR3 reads CASSLTVNRRDSRSGANVLTF. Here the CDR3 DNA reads TGTGCCAGCAGCTTAACCGTCAACAGACGGGACAGTCGTTCTGGGGCCAACGTCCTGACTTTC.

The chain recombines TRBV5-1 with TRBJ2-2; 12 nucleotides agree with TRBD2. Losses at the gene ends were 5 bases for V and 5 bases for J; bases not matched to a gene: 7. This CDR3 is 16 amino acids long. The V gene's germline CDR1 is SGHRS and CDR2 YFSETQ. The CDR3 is CASSLTSGRRTGELFF. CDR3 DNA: TGCGCCAGCAGTTTGACTAGCGGGAGACGGACCGGGGAGCTGTTTTTT.

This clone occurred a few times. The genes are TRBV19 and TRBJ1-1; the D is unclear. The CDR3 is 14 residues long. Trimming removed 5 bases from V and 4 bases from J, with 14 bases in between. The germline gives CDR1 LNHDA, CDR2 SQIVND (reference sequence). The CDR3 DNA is TGTGCCAGTAGTTTTACAGTCGATGGCACTGAAGCTTTCTTT. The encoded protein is CASSFTVDGTEAFF.

CDR3 in DNA: TGTGCCAGCAGCACCGGACTAGCGGGAACCTACGAGCAGTACTTC. Its protein is CASSTGLAGTYEQYF. V usage is TRBV7-9 and J usage is TRBJ2-7; 12 positions match TRBD2. The V segment lost 5 bases and the J segment 2 bases; nucleotides outside the gene matches: 4. The V gene's germline CDR1 is SEHNR and CDR2 FQNEAQ (reference sequence). The length of the CDR3 is 15 residues.

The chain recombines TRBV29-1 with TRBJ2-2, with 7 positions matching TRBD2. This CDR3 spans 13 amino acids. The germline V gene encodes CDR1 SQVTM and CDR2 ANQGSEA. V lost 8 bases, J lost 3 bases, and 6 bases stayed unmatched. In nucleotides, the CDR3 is TGCAGCATAGGACTAGGTGACACCGGGGAGCTGTTTTTT. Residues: CSIGLGDTGELFF.